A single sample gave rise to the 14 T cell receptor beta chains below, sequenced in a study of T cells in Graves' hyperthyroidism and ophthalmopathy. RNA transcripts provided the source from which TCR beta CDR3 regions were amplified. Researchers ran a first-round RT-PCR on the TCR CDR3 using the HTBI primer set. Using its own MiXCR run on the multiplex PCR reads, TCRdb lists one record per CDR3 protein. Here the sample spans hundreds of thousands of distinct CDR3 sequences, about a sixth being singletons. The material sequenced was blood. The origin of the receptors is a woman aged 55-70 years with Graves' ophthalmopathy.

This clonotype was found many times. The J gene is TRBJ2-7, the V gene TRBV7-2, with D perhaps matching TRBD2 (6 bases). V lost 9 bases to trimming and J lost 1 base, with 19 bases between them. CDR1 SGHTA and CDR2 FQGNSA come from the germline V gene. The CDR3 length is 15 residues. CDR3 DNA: TGTGCCAGTACTCCTCAGGGACTGAAATCCTACGAGCAGTACTTC. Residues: CASTPQGLKSYEQYF.

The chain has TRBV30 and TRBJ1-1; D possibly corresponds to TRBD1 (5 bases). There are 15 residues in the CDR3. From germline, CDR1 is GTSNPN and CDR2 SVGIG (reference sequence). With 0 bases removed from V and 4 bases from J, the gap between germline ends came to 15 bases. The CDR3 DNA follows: TGTGCCTGGAGTGTGCCGGGACTCGGGAGCACTGAAGCTTTCTTT. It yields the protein CAWSVPGLGSTEAFF.

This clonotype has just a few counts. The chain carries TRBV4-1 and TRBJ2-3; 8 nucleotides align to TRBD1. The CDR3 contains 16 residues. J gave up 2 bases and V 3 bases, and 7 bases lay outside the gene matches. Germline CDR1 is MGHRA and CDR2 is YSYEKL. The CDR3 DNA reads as TGCGCCAGCAGCCAGACAGGGGTCCCTACCACAGATACGCAGTATTTT. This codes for CASSQTGVPTTDTQYF.

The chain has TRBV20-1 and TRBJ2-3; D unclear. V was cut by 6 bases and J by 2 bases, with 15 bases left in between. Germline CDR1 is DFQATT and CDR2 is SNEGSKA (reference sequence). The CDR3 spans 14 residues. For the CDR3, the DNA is TGCAGTGCAGTCAGGAATACGAACACAGATACGCAGTATTTT. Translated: CSAVRNTNTDTQYF.

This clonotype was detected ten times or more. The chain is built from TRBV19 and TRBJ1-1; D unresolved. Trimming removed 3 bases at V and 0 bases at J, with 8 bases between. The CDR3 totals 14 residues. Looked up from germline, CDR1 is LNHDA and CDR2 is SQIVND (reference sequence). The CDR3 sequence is CASSMPGLNTEAFF. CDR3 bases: TGTGCCAGTAGTATGCCAGGACTGAACACTGAAGCTTTCTTT.

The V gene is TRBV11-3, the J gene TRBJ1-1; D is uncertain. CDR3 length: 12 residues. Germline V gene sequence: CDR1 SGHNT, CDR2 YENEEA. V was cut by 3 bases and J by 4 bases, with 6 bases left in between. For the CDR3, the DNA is TGTGCCAGCAGCTTTCTGAGCACTGAAGCTTTCTTT. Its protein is CASSFLSTEAFF. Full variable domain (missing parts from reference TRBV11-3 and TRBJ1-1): EAGVVQSPRYKIIEKKQPVAFWCNPISGHNTLYWYLQNLGQGPELLIRYENEEAVDDSQLPKDRFSAERLKGVDSTLKIQPAELGDSAVYLCASSFLSTEAFFGQGTRLTVV.

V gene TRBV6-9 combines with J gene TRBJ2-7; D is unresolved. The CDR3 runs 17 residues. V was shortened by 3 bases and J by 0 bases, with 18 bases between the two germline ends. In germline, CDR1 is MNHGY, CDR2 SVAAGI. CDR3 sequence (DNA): TGTGCCAGCAGTTACATGATTACGGGCCCCAGCTCCTACGAGCAGTACTTC. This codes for CASSYMITGPSSYEQYF.

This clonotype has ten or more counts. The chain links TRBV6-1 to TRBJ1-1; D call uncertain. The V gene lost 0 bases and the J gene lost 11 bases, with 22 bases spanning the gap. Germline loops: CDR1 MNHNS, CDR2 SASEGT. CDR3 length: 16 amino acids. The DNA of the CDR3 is TGTGCCAGCAGTGAAGCTCTGTGGCTCCCTCGTTCTGGCGCTTTCTTT. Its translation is CASSEALWLPRSGAFF.

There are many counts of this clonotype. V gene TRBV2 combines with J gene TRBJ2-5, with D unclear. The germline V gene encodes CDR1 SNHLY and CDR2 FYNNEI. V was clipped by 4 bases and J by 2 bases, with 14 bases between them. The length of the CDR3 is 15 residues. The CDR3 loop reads CASSGVLSEQETQYF. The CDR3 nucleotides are TGTGCCAGCAGTGGGGTTTTAAGCGAGCAAGAGACCCAGTACTTC. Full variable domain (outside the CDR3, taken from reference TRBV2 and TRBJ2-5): EPEVTQTPSHQVTQMGQEVILRCVPISNHLYFYWYRQILGQKVEFLVSFYNNEISEKSEIFDDQFSVERPDGSNFTLKIRSTKLEDSAMYFCASSGVLSEQETQYFGPGTRLLVL.

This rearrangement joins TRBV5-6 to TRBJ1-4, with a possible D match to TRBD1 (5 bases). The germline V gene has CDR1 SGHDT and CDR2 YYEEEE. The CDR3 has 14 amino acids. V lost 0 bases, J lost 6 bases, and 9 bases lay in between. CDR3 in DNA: TGTGCCAGCAGCTTGGACCCGGGGCATGAAAAACTGTTTTTT. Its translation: CASSLDPGHEKLFF.

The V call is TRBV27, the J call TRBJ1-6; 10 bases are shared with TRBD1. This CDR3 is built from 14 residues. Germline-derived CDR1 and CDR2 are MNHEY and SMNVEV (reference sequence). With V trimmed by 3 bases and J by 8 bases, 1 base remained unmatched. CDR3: CASSLDRGYSPLHF. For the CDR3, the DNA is TGTGCCAGCAGTTTGGACAGGGGGTATTCACCCCTCCACTTT.

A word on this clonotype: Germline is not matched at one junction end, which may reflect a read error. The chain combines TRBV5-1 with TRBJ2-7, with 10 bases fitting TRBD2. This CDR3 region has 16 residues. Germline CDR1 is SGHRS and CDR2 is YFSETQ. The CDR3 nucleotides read TGTGCCAGCAGCTCAACGACTAGCGGGCGAGCCTACGAGCAGTACTTC. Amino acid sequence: CASSSTTSGRAYEQYF.

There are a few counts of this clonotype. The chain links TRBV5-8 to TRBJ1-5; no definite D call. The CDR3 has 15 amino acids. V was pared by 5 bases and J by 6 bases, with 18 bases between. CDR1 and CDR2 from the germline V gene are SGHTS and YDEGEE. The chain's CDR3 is CASRERSRPAQPQHF. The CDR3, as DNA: TGTGCCAGCAGAGAGAGGTCCCGCCCCGCTCAGCCCCAGCATTTT.

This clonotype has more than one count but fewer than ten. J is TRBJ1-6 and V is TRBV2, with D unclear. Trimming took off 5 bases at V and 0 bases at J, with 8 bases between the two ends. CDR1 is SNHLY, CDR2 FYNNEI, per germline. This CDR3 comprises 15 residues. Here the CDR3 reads CASSPRSSYNSPLHF. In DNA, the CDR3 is TGTGCCAGCAGTCCAAGGAGCTCCTATAATTCACCCCTCCACTTT.